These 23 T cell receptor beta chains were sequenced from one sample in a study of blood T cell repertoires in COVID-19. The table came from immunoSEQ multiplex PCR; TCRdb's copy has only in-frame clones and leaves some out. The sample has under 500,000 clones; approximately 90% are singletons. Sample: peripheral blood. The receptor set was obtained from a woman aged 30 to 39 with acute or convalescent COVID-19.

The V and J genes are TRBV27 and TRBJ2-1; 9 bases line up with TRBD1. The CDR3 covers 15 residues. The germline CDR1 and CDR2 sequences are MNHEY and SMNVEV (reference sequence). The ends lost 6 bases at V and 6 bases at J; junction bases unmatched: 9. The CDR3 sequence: CASSSTGGFVNEQFF. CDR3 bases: TGTGCCAGCAGCTCGACAGGGGGGTTTGTCAATGAGCAGTTCTTC.

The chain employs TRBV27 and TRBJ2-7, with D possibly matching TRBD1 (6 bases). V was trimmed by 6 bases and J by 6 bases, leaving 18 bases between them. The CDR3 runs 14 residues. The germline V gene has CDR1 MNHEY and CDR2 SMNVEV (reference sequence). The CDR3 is CASSPTGTPFEQYF. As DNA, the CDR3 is TGTGCCAGCAGCCCCACCGGGACACCCTTCGAGCAGTACTTC.

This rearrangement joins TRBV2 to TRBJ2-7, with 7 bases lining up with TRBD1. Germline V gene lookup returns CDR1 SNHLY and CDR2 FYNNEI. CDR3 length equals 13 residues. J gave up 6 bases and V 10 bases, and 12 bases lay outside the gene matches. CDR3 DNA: TGTGCCACCGGGTTAGGGACAGAAATCGAGCAGTACTTC. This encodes CATGLGTEIEQYF.

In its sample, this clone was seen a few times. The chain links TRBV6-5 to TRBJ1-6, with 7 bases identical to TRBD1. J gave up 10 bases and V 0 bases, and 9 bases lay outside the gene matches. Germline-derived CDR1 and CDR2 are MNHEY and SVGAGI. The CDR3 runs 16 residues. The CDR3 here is CASSYSIQGGTSPLHF. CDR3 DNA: TGTGCCAGCAGTTACTCGATTCAGGGGGGAACCTCACCCCTCCACTTT.

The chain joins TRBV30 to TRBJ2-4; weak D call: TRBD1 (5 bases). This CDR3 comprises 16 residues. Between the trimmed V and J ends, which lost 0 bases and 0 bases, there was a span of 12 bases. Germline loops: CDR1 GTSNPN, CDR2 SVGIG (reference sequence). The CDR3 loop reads CAWSVRKGLAKNIQYF. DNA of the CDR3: TGTGCCTGGAGTGTACGGAAGGGGTTAGCCAAAAACATTCAGTACTTC.

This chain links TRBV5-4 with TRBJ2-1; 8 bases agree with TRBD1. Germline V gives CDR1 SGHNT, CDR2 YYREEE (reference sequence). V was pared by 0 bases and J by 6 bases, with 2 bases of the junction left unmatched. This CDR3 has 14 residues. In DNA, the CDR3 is TGTGCCAGCAGCTTGGGGGGGACAGGCAATGAGCAGTTCTTC. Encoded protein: CASSLGGTGNEQFF.

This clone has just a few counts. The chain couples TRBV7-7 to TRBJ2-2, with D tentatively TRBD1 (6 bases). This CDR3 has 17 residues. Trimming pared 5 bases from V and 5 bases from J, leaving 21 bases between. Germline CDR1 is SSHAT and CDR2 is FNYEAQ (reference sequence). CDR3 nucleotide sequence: TGTGCCAGCAGCCCGAGAAGCCCCAGGGGCGTGACCGGGGAGCTGTTTTTT. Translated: CASSPRSPRGVTGELFF.

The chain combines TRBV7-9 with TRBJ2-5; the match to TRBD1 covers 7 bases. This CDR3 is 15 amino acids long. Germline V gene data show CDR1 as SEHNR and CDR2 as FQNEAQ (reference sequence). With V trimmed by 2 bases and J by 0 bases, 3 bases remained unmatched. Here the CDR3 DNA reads TGTGCCAGCAGCTTATCACAGGGGTACCAAGAGACCCAGTACTTC. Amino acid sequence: CASSLSQGYQETQYF.

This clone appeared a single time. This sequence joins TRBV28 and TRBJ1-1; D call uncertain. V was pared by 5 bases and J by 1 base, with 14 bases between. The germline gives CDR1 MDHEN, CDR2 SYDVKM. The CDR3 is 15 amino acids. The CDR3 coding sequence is TGTGCCAGCAGTCTACCGCCCGCCCCGAACACTGAAGCTTTCTTT. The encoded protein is CASSLPPAPNTEAFF.

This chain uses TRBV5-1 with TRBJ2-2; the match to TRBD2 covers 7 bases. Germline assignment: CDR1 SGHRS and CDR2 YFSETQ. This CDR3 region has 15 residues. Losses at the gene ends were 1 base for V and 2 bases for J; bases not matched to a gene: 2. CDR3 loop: CASSLSSGNTGELFF. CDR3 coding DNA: TGCGCCAGCAGCTTGTCTAGCGGTAACACCGGGGAGCTGTTTTTT.

CDR3 amino acids: CAWEGVKETQYF. For the CDR3, the DNA is TGTGCCTGGGAGGGAGTTAAGGAGACCCAGTACTTC. V usage is TRBV30 and J usage is TRBJ2-5; D is perhaps TRBD2 (5 bases). From germline, CDR1 is GTSNPN and CDR2 SVGIG (reference sequence). The V and J ends lost 5 bases and 5 bases respectively, with 12 bases between them. The CDR3 runs to 12 residues.

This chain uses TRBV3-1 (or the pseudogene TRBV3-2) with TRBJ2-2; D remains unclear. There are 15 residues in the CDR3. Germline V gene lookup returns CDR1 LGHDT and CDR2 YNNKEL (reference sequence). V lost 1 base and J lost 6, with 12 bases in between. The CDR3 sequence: CASSQGSVRPGELFF. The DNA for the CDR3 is TGTGCCAGCAGCCAAGGTTCCGTCAGGCCCGGGGAGCTGTTTTTT.

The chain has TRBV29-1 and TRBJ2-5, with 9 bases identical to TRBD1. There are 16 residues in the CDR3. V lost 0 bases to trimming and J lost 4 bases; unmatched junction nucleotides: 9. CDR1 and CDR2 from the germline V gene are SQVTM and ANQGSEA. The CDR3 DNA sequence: TGCAGCGTTGAAGATCTTCAGGGACAGGGAGGAGAGACCCAGTACTTC. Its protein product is CSVEDLQGQGGETQYF.

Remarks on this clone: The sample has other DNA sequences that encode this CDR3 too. CDR3 coding DNA: TGTGCCAGCAGTTTAACACGCACAGATACGCAGTATTTT. The encoded protein is CASSLTRTDTQYF. The J gene is TRBJ2-3, the V gene TRBV27; D is unclear. Germline CDR1 is MNHEY and CDR2 is SMNVEV (reference sequence). This CDR3 has 13 residues. The V end was cut by 2 bases, the J end by 1 base, with 4 bases between.

CDR3: CASSKQGARSPLHF. As DNA, the CDR3 is TGTGCCAGCAGTAAGCAGGGGGCTCGTTCACCCCTCCACTTT. This chain uses TRBV6-5 with TRBJ1-6; 8 nucleotides match TRBD1. The CDR3 runs to 14 residues. Germline loops: CDR1 MNHEY, CDR2 SVGAGI. V was clipped by 5 bases and J by 9 bases; unmatched bases: 6.

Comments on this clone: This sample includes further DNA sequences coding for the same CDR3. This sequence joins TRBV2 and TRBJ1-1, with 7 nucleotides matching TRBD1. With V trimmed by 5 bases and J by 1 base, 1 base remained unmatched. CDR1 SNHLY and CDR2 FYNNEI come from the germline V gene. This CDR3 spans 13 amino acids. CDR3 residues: CASSRQGNTEAFF. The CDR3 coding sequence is TGTGCCAGCAGTCGACAGGGGAACACTGAAGCTTTCTTT.

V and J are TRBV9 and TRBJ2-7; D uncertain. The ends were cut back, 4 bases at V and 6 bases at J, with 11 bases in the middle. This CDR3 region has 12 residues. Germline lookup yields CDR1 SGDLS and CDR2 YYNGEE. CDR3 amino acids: CASSPPPREQYF. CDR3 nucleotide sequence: TGTGCCAGCAGCCCCCCCCCTCGCGAGCAGTACTTC.

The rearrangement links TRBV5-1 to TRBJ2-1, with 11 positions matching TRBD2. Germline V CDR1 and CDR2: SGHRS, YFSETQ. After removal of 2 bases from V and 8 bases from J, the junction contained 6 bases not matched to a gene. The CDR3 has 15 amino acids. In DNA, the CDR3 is TGCGCCAGCAGCTTAGCTAGCGGGGGGAGGTATGAGCAGTTCTTC. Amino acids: CASSLASGGRYEQFF.

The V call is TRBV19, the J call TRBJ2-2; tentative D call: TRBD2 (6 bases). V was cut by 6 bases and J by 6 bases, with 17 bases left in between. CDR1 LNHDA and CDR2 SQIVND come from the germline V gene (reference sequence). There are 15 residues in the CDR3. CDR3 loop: CASSPLSGEAGELFF. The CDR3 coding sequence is TGTGCCAGTAGCCCTTTGTCGGGGGAGGCCGGGGAGCTGTTTTTT.

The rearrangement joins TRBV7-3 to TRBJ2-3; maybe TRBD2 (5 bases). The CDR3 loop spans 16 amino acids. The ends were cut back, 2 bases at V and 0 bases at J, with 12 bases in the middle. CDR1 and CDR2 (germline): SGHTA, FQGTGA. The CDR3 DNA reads TGTGCCAGCAGCTTACGGCCCCGGGGTAGCACAGATACGCAGTATTTT. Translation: CASSLRPRGSTDTQYF.

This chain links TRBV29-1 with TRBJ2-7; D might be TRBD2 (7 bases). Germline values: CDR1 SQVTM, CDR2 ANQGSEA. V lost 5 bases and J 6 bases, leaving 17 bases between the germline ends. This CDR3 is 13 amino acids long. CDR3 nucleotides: TGCAGCGTTTTGTTTGGGGGGGCGATCGAGCAGTACTTC. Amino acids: CSVLFGGAIEQYF.

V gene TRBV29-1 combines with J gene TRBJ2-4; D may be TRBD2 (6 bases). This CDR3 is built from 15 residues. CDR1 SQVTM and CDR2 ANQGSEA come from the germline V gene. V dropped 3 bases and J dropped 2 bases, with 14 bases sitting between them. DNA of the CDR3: TGCAGCGTTGAGGCGGGGCTTGGGTCCAAAAACATTCAGTACTTC. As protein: CSVEAGLGSKNIQYF.

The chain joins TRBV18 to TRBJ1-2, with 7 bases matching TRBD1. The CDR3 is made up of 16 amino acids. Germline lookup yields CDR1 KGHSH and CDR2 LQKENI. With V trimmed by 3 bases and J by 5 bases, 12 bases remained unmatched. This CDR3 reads CASSPEAGGEVYGYTF. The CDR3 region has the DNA TGTGCCAGCTCACCGGAGGCAGGGGGAGAAGTATATGGCTACACCTTC.